The T cell receptor (beta chain) described here comes from a study of glioma-infiltrating T cells after dendritic cell vaccination (dated by TCRdb to about 2016). With regard to the full study: A cohort of approximately 15 glioblastoma patients from Phase I and II dendritic cell vaccination trials was included, of whom 9 were newly diagnosed and 6 had recurrent disease. Between about 2002 and 2013, the patients were given dendritic cell vaccination pulsed with autologous tumor lysate. To make the vaccine, monocyte-derived dendritic cells were cultured for under eight days with IL-4 and GM-CSF and then pulsed overnight with autologous tumor lysate. Each patient got three intradermal injections of the dendritic cell vaccine, spaced at biweekly intervals, in the arm below the axilla. In glioblastoma patients vaccinated with dendritic cells, deep sequencing of TCR beta CDR3 regions served to measure the amount of tumor-infiltrating lymphocytes and to compare repertoires between tumor and blood. Survival after dendritic cell vaccination was correlated with TCR sequencing metrics, including TIL content and tumor-blood repertoire overlap. What the work shows at the level of the full study, not this receptor alone: No direct relationship between TCR clonality and survival was found, suggesting that a diverse polyclonal response may matter. The TCR overlap response model with three groups was called speculative and said to need prospective validation. After dendritic cell vaccination, a higher estimated pretreatment TIL content predicted longer time to progression and overall survival. The cohort was small and heterogeneous, and full blood and tumor sets were available for few patients, with initial-recurrent tumor pairs available for even fewer patients.

The immunoSEQ assay amplified TCRB CDR3 regions from approximately 2 micrograms of genomic DNA, or from all available DNA when less than that amount was available. The multiplex PCR employed 60 forward primers targeting TCR V beta segments and 13 reverse primers targeting J beta segments. To estimate reads per starting template, synthetic control templates were spiked into each sample at limiting dilution. The Illumina HiSeq System generated 87 bp sequencing reads. In the paper's pipeline: PCR and sequencing errors were removed by a nearest neighbor algorithm that merged closely related sequences. TCR overlap was measured as the percentage of unique tumor TCR beta sequences that were also present in the peripheral blood of the same patient. TCRdb took this table from immuneACCESS and kept in-frame rearrangements with V and J called. Such tables lack part of the clones; where checked against another copy, unresolved V genes explain under half of the gap, and the rest is unexplained. V, J and clone size are those of that table, while D and trimming were read from the DNA. Present in this sample are around 96,000 clones, 75% to 85% of which were seen just once. The ten largest clonotypes hold about 6.5% of the sample.

Clipping removes 4 bases from V and 8 bases from J, with 12 as the unmatched junction base count. The germline V gene encodes CDR1 SGHRS and CDR2 YFSETQ. Reading from cysteine to phenylalanine, the CDR3 counts 15 amino acids. Only the CDR3 portion is preserved as DNA: 45 bases, with reading frame beginning at the first base. This clone was counted between two and nine times. Its specific antigen is unknown. There are no base qualities to consult, and no much larger clone falls within one base. Selection of patients required sufficient residual fresh-frozen tumor tissue and over two years of available survival data. An isocitrate dehydrogenase mutation was not carried by any of the glioblastoma patients, although molecular status was otherwise variable. PBMC were collected before vaccination, two weeks after the third vaccination, and at tumor progression if progression occurred. The Qiagen DNeasy Blood extraction Kit was used for extraction of genomic DNA.

The source was blood, collected before dendritic cell vaccination. This TCR derives from a human donor with glioblastoma. The chain employs TRBV5-1 and TRBJ1-2, and 9 bases in between align with TRBD1. The CDR3 in this case is CASSPEGQGTFGYTF. The DNA sequence follows: TGCGCCAGCAGCCCCGAAGGACAGGGGACTTTCGGCTACACCTTC.